These 11 T cell receptor beta chains share one sample of origin, sequenced in a study of blood T cell repertoires in COVID-19. Generated by immunoSEQ multiplex PCR, the TCRdb table keeps only in-frame clones and is missing some. Of about 430,000 clones listed, nearly 90% were seen once; the top ten hold less than 1.5%. Source material: PBMCs or T cells enriched from blood (not recorded which). The receptors derive from a woman aged 18-29 years who had been exposed to COVID-19.

The chain uses TRBV28 and TRBJ1-1, with D possibly being TRBD1 (5 bases). Germline loops: CDR1 MDHEN, CDR2 SYDVKM. V gave up 2 bases and J gave up 7 bases, with 8 bases separating them. This CDR3 region has 12 residues. The CDR3 DNA is TGTGCCAGCAGTTTAGGACACCGTGAAGCTTTCTTT. Translated: CASSLGHREAFF.

This rearrangement joins TRBV7-2 to TRBJ1-4; 8 bases are a match to TRBD1. The CDR3 is 18 residues long. V was clipped by 1 base and J by 3 bases; unmatched bases: 10. Germline loops: CDR1 SGHTA, CDR2 FQGNSA. Written as DNA, the CDR3 is TGTGCCAGCAGCTTAGTTGTCAGGGGGCAGGCATCTAATGAAAAACTGTTTTTT. Its translation is CASSLVVRGQASNEKLFF. The variable domain in full, completed from reference TRBV7-2 and TRBJ1-4, reads GAGVSQSPSNKVTEKGKDVELRCDPISGHTALYWYRQSLGQGLEFLIYFQGNSAPDKSGLPSDRFSAERTGGSVSTLTIQRTQQEDSAVYLCASSLVVRGQASNEKLFFGSGTQLSVL.

CDR3 sequence reads: CASSLVIAGGSHNEQFF. The CDR3 DNA sequence: TGTGCCAGCAGCTTAGTAATAGCGGGAGGGTCGCACAATGAGCAGTTCTTC. The chain combines TRBV11-3 with TRBJ2-1, with 11 positions matching TRBD2. CDR1 and CDR2 from the germline V gene are SGHNT and YENEEA. V lost 1 base to trimming and J lost 5 bases; unmatched junction nucleotides: 7. The CDR3 spans 17 residues.

The V and J genes are TRBV7-9 and TRBJ2-7; unclear D gene. CDR3 length: 13 amino acids. In germline, CDR1 is SEHNR, CDR2 FQNEAQ (reference sequence). The germline V and J ends were trimmed by 3 bases and 7 bases, with 13 bases remaining between them. The CDR3 nucleotides read TGTGCCAGCAGCTTTTCACCGATGACTGAGCAGTACTTC. Translating it yields CASSFSPMTEQYF.

Here the CDR3 DNA reads TGTGCCAGCAGTTTATCTGCAGCGGGGATCTACGAGCAGTACTTC. As protein: CASSLSAAGIYEQYF. This sequence joins TRBV27 and TRBJ2-7; TRBD2 matches 7 bases. This CDR3 is 15 amino acids long. The V segment lost 0 bases and the J segment 3 bases; nucleotides outside the gene matches: 5. The V gene's germline CDR1 is MNHEY and CDR2 SMNVEV (reference sequence).

This clone appeared a few times. The chain couples TRBV18 to TRBJ2-2; D is unclear. The CDR3 length is 16 residues. V dropped 4 bases and J dropped 4 bases, with 16 bases sitting between them. Germline V gene data show CDR1 as KGHSH and CDR2 as LQKENI. The CDR3 DNA reads TGTGCCAGCTCACGTTCAACGAGTCCCGCCACCGGGGAGCTGTTTTTT. Its translation is CASSRSTSPATGELFF.

For the CDR3, the DNA is TGTGCCACCCAATTAGCGGGGGGAAGCACAGATACGCAGTATTTT. Amino acid sequence: CATQLAGGSTDTQYF. The rearrangement joins TRBV21-1 to TRBJ2-3; TRBD2 is the table's D call, not checked against the DNA. TRBV21-1 is annotated as a pseudogene. This CDR3 region has 15 residues.

The gene calls are TRBV6-1 and TRBJ1-6; a weak D match, TRBD1 (5 bases). Trimming removed 1 base from V and 9 bases from J, with 13 bases in between. CDR3 length equals 15 residues. Germline lookup yields CDR1 MNHNS and CDR2 SASEGT. The DNA of the CDR3 is TGTGCCAGCAGTGAAGTCTCCCAGGGTGGTTCACCCCTCCACTTT. Translating it yields CASSEVSQGGSPLHF.

V usage is TRBV28 and J usage is TRBJ2-5; tentatively, D is TRBD1 (5 bases). Trimming stripped 5 bases from V and 2 bases from J, with 18 bases between. CDR1 is MDHEN and CDR2 is SYDVKM in the germline V gene. The CDR3 runs to 16 residues. CDR3 amino acids: CASSPHLGQSQETQYF. CDR3 coding DNA: TGTGCCAGCAGTCCCCATCTGGGGCAGTCACAAGAGACCCAGTACTTC.

The V gene is TRBV11-3, the J gene TRBJ2-1; tentative D call: TRBD2 (6 bases). Germline CDR1 and CDR2: SGHNT and YENEEA. The V gene lost 5 bases and the J gene lost 8 bases, with 13 bases spanning the gap. The CDR3 covers 13 residues. This CDR3 is CASSGRLVDEQFF. The CDR3 bases are TGTGCCAGCAGCGGACGACTAGTCGATGAGCAGTTCTTC.

This clone occurred a few times. The rearrangement uses TRBV6-2 or TRBV6-3 and TRBJ1-5; D gene uncertain. Per the germline V gene, CDR1 is MNHEY and CDR2 is SVGEGT. CDR3 length equals 13 residues. V dropped 8 bases and J dropped 1 base, with 9 bases sitting between them. The CDR3 DNA follows: TGTGCCAGCGGCCAAGCCAGCAATCAGCCCCAGCATTTT. Its translation is CASGQASNQPQHF.